A single sample is the source of the 27 T cell receptor beta chains below, sequenced in a study of control samples from healthy donors and cancer patients. Data came from immunoSEQ multiplex PCR; TCRdb stores just in-frame clones and leaves some out. The sample has around 90,000 clones, roughly nine tenths seen once. Input material: blood. These receptors all come from a man between 25 and 39 years old in good health.

This clone has only one observation. V usage is TRBV24-1 and J usage is TRBJ2-1; possible D gene TRBD2, 6 bases. Germline V gives CDR1 KGHDR, CDR2 SFDVKD. The CDR3 consists of 14 residues. V was clipped by 2 bases and J by 5 bases, with 9 bases between them. CDR3 nucleotides: TGTGCCACCAGTGATTGGAGGGTTAACAATGAGCAGTTCTTC. This encodes CATSDWRVNNEQFF.

This clone has just one count. V and J are TRBV30 and TRBJ2-2, with D possibly called TRBD1 or TRBD2 (6 bases each). Trimming removed 4 bases at V and 5 bases at J, with 14 bases between. Germline V CDR1 and CDR2: GTSNPN, SVGIG (reference sequence). The CDR3 length is 14 residues. The CDR3 spells CAWTGGQGTGELFF. The CDR3 DNA reads as TGTGCCTGGACCGGGGGCCAAGGGACCGGGGAGCTGTTTTTT.

The chain recombines TRBV5-4 with TRBJ1-6; a possible D gene is TRBD1 (5 bases). From germline, CDR1 is SGHNT and CDR2 YYREEE (reference sequence). V lost 3 bases, J lost 6 bases, and 10 bases lay in between. This CDR3 spans 14 amino acids. Here the CDR3 DNA reads TGTGCCAGCAGCTCGGGACCGATTAATTCACCCCTCCACTTT. It codes for CASSSGPINSPLHF. Full variable domain (remainder filled in from reference TRBV5-4 and TRBJ1-6): ETGVTQSPTHLIKTRGQQVTLRCSSQSGHNTVSWYQQALGQGPQFIFQYYREEENGRGNFPPRFSGLQFPNYSSELNVNALELDDSALYLCASSSGPINSPLHFGNGTRLTVT.

The CDR3 region is CASSQNRVVNTEAFF. The CDR3, as DNA: TGCGCCAGCAGCCAAAACAGGGTCGTGAACACTGAAGCTTTCTTT. This rearrangement joins TRBV5-1 to TRBJ1-1, with D perhaps matching TRBD1 (6 bases). The CDR3 contains 15 residues. Deletions cut 4 bases from V and 0 bases from J, with 13 bases between. Per the germline V gene, CDR1 is SGHRS and CDR2 is YFSETQ.

The V gene is TRBV18, the J gene TRBJ2-1, with 7 bases matching TRBD1. The ends lost 4 bases at V and 2 bases at J; junction bases unmatched: 5. Germline V gives CDR1 KGHSH, CDR2 LQKENI. The CDR3 sequence is 15 residues long. The CDR3 region has the DNA TGTGCCAGCTCACTTCCGGGACAGCCCTACAATGAGCAGTTCTTC. It translates to CASSLPGQPYNEQFF. The full variable domain, completed using reference TRBV18 and TRBJ2-1, is NAGVMQNPRHLVRRRGQEARLRCSPMKGHSHVYWYRQLPEEGLKFMVYLQKENIIDESGMPKERFSAEFPKEGPSILRIQQVVRGDSAAYFCASSLPGQPYNEQFFGPGTRLTVL.

The rearrangement joins TRBV5-1 to TRBJ2-1; D uncertain. The CDR3 spans 15 residues. The germline V gene encodes CDR1 SGHRS and CDR2 YFSETQ. The V gene lost 0 bases and the J gene lost 7 bases, with 14 bases spanning the gap. Here the CDR3 DNA reads TGCGCCAGCAGCTTGGAATGGGGATCAGTGAATGAGCAGTTCTTC. This translates into CASSLEWGSVNEQFF.

V usage is TRBV11-2 and J usage is TRBJ1-4, with unresolved D. V dropped 1 base and J dropped 8 bases, with 5 bases sitting between them. This CDR3 contains 12 residues. The germline V gene has CDR1 SGHAT and CDR2 FQNNGV. The CDR3 reads CASSLASEKLFF. The CDR3 region has the DNA TGTGCCAGCAGCTTAGCTAGCGAAAAACTGTTTTTT. The entire variable domain, with the rest obtained from reference TRBV11-2 and TRBJ1-4, is as follows: EAGVAQSPRYKIIEKRQSVAFWCNPISGHATLYWYQQILGQGPKLLIQFQNNGVVDDSQLPKDRFSAERLKGVDSTLKIQPAKLEDSAVYLCASSLASEKLFFGSGTQLSVL.

The chain recombines TRBV12-3 or TRBV12-4 with TRBJ1-1; TRBD1 might be the D (6 bases). V was trimmed by 4 bases and J by 11 bases, leaving 14 bases between them. The CDR3 totals 12 residues. CDR3 DNA sequence: TGTGCCAGCAGTTGGGGGGCAGGGGCGGCTTTCTTT. Translation: CASSWGAGAAFF.

V usage is TRBV9 and J usage is TRBJ2-1; TRBD1 might be the D (5 bases). Germline-derived CDR1 and CDR2 are SGDLS and YYNGEE. CDR3 length: 14 residues. The germline V and J ends were trimmed by 0 bases and 8 bases, with 12 bases remaining between them. CDR3 protein: CASSVVGPGYEQFF. CDR3 nucleotide sequence: TGTGCCAGCAGCGTAGTGGGGCCGGGCTATGAGCAGTTCTTC.

The genes are TRBV7-8 and TRBJ2-7; TRBD1 agrees at 11 bases. This CDR3 comprises 19 residues. The trim removed 0 bases at V and 4 bases at J, leaving 14 bases unmatched. Germline CDR1 is SGHVS and CDR2 is FQNEAQ. The CDR3 DNA sequence: TGTGCCAGCAGCTTAGCAAGGACAGGGGGCCTTAGCGAGCGGTACGAGCAGTACTTC. Translated: CASSLARTGGLSERYEQYF.

The V and J genes are TRBV19 and TRBJ2-5; D not resolved. The CDR3 runs to 13 residues. V was trimmed by 9 bases and J by 1 base, leaving 12 bases between them. CDR1 and CDR2 from the germline V gene are LNHDA and SQIVND (reference sequence). This chain's CDR3 is CASRSTAQETQYF. CDR3 sequence (DNA): TGTGCCAGCAGATCTACAGCCCAAGAGACCCAGTACTTC. Using reference TRBV19 and TRBJ2-5 for the parts outside the CDR3, the full variable domain is DGGITQSPKYLFRKEGQNVTLSCEQNLNHDAMYWYRQDPGQGLRLIYYSQIVNDFQKGDIAEGYSVSREKKESFPLTVTSAQKNPTAFYLCASRSTAQETQYFGPGTRLLVL.

The chain joins TRBV2 to TRBJ2-5, with 10 bases fitting TRBD2. CDR3 length: 14 residues. Germline V lookup: CDR1 SNHLY, CDR2 FYNNEI. Losses at the gene ends were 6 bases for V and 5 bases for J; bases not matched to a gene: 6. The CDR3 loop is CASRSGGETETQYF. The CDR3 DNA is TGTGCCAGCAGGAGCGGGGGGGAGACTGAGACCCAGTACTTC.

The gene calls are TRBV29-1 and TRBJ2-2; 7 nucleotides line up with TRBD1. With 0 bases clipped from V and 4 bases from J, the junction kept 8 bases outside the gene matches. The germline V gene encodes CDR1 SQVTM and CDR2 ANQGSEA. CDR3 length: 16 residues. The CDR3, as DNA: TGCAGCGTTGAAGATCTTCCGGCAGGGGGCACCGGGGAGCTGTTTTTT. It is translated as CSVEDLPAGGTGELFF.

This clone was observed a handful of times. The chain combines TRBV12-5 with TRBJ2-1; D might be TRBD2 (5 bases). The V and J ends lost 1 base and 6 bases respectively, with 10 bases between them. This CDR3 contains 14 residues. Germline lookup yields CDR1 LGHNT and CDR2 FRNRAP. DNA for the CDR3: TGTGCTAGTGGTTTGGGGACTGAACTCAATGAGCAGTTCTTC. Encoded protein: CASGLGTELNEQFF.

The CDR3 is CASGLSLARPLYPDTQYF. CDR3 nucleotides: TGTGCTAGTGGTTTGAGCCTCGCCAGGCCTCTGTACCCAGATACGCAGTATTTT. The genes are TRBV12-5 and TRBJ2-3; D remains unclear. The CDR3 covers 18 residues. Trimming removed 2 bases from V and 4 bases from J, with 22 bases in between. Germline-derived CDR1 and CDR2 are LGHNT and FRNRAP.

J is TRBJ2-7 and V is TRBV5-1; TRBD2 aligns across 9 bases. CDR1 SGHRS and CDR2 YFSETQ come from the germline V gene. The CDR3 is 17 amino acids. The junction had 7 bases not matched to a gene; V was cut back by 0 bases and J by 0 bases. Here the CDR3 DNA reads TGCGCCAGCAGCTTGGTGGCTAGCGGGGACAGCTCCTACGAGCAGTACTTC. Its translation is CASSLVASGDSSYEQYF.

The chain couples TRBV14 to TRBJ2-5; no reliable D call. V gave up 5 bases and J gave up 1 base, with 5 bases separating them. This CDR3 contains 12 residues. Per germline, CDR1 SGHDN and CDR2 FVKESK. The CDR3 region has the DNA TGTGCCAGCAGCGAAGCCCAAGAGACCCAGTACTTC. Amino acid sequence: CASSEAQETQYF.

The chain carries TRBV5-5 and TRBJ2-1; perhaps TRBD2 as D (7 bases). The CDR3 consists of 16 residues. Germline V gene lookup returns CDR1 SGHKS and CDR2 YYEKEE (reference sequence). Trimming left V 4 bases short and J 7 bases short, with 21 bases between. In nucleotides, the CDR3 is TGTGCCAGCAGCCTACCCGAGTGGGGGGGCGGAAATGAGCAGTTCTTC. This gives the protein CASSLPEWGGGNEQFF.

The chain carries TRBV19 and TRBJ2-5; D is uncertain. CDR1 is LNHDA and CDR2 is SQIVND in the germline V gene (reference sequence). Trimming took 5 bases from V and 3 from J, leaving 10 bases between them. CDR3 length: 13 residues. This chain's CDR3 is CASSLRSKETQYF. CDR3 in DNA: TGTGCCAGTAGTCTTAGGAGCAAAGAGACCCAGTACTTC.

The CDR3 sequence is CATSRDWGTGEKLFF. CDR3 DNA: TGTGCCACCAGCAGAGATTGGGGGACAGGCGAAAAACTGTTTTTT. This rearrangement joins TRBV15 to TRBJ1-4; TRBD1 matches at 8 bases. Germline V CDR1 and CDR2: LNHNV, YYDKDF (reference sequence). The CDR3 sequence is 15 residues long. The junction had 5 bases not matched to a gene; V was cut back by 0 bases and J by 8 bases.

The V gene is TRBV11-3, the J gene TRBJ2-3, with D perhaps assigned TRBD1 or TRBD2 (6 bases each). The CDR3 loop spans 15 amino acids. CDR1 SGHNT and CDR2 YENEEA come from the germline V gene. Trimming removed 5 bases from V and 4 bases from J, with 16 bases in between. Here the CDR3 reads CASSMGGTSSDTQYF. CDR3 nucleotide sequence: TGTGCCAGCAGCATGGGGGGCACATCCTCAGATACGCAGTATTTT.

The chain combines TRBV12-2 with TRBJ1-2. TRBV12-2 is noted as a pseudogene. The CDR3 loop spans 15 amino acids. The DNA of the CDR3 is TGTGCAAGTCGCTTCGAGGCACCAGGTAACTATGGCTACACCTTC. Translated, it gives CASRFEAPGNYGYTF.

The chain has TRBV11-2 and TRBJ2-3, with D possibly being TRBD1 (5 bases). Per the germline V gene, CDR1 is SGHAT and CDR2 is FQNNGV. The CDR3 has 12 residues. V was pared by 11 bases and J by 6 bases, with 15 bases between. CDR3 DNA: TGTGCCTGCGCCCTCAAGGGGGATACGCAGTATTTT. It codes for CACALKGDTQYF.

The chain recombines TRBV6-1 with TRBJ2-4; 7 nucleotides align to TRBD2. Trimming cost V 3 bases and J 0 bases; bases outside gene matches: 2. Germline V gene data show CDR1 as MNHNS and CDR2 as SASEGT. The CDR3 consists of 15 residues. CDR3 DNA sequence: TGTGCCAGCAGTGACGGGGGGTTAGCCAAAAACATTCAGTACTTC. Amino acid sequence: CASSDGGLAKNIQYF.

The chain has TRBV6-4 and TRBJ2-3; no firm D call. V lost 8 bases, J lost 1 base, and 19 bases lay in between. CDR1 is MRHNA and CDR2 is SNTAGT in the germline V gene. The CDR3 covers 16 residues. The CDR3 sequence is CASPTSGVYRTDTQYF. The CDR3 DNA is TGTGCCAGCCCCACATCAGGCGTTTATCGCACAGATACGCAGTATTTT.

This CDR3 reads CASSANHRAEKLFF. The DNA of the CDR3 is TGTGCCAGCAGCGCCAACCACAGGGCGGAAAAACTGTTTTTT. This chain connects TRBV5-5 to TRBJ1-4, with D possibly matching TRBD1 (6 bases). The V gene lost 4 bases and the J gene lost 8 bases, with 15 bases spanning the gap. The CDR3 sequence is 14 residues long. CDR1 is SGHKS and CDR2 is YYEKEE in the germline V gene (reference sequence).

This chain uses TRBV18 with TRBJ1-4; maybe TRBD1 (6 bases). Trimming cost V 2 bases and J 13 bases, with 17 bases left between them. Germline V gene lookup returns CDR1 KGHSH and CDR2 LQKENI. The CDR3 consists of 14 residues. The CDR3 bases are TGTGCCAGCTCACCAATTTCCGATCAGGGGACACTGTTTTTT. Its translation: CASSPISDQGTLFF.